A selection of T cell receptor beta chains follows, all from one sample in a study of tumor and adjacent non-tumor tissue in lung cancer. TCRdb processed the multiplex PCR reads anew with MiXCR; each CDR3 protein has one entry. The sample contains some 93,000 distinct CDR3 sequences, less than 80% of which appear only once. Specimen: lung tumor tissue. Receptor source: a man in his sixties with non-small cell lung cancer. Each CDR3 is given with its conserved first and last residue. Fields, in order: D gene, V gene, J gene, clone size, CDR3 DNA, CDR3 protein. D genes are given only for firm matches. A clone size is listed for some rows: how often the clone was seen (once, few, many), or a class if it is expanded.

D gene: TRBD1; V gene: TRBV4-1; J gene: TRBJ2-2; clone size: once; CDR3 DNA: TGCGCCAGCAACATAGTGGGACAGGGTACCAACGGGGAGCTGTTTTTT; CDR3 protein: CASNIVGQGTNGELFF
D gene: .; V gene: TRBV20-1; J gene: TRBJ1-1; clone size: many; CDR3 DNA: TGCAGTGCTCGCCGGACAGCCGCGAACACTGAAGCTTTCTTT; CDR3 protein: CSARRTAANTEAFF
D gene: .; V gene: TRBV4-3; J gene: TRBJ2-2; clone size: .; CDR3 DNA: TGCGCCAGCAGCCAAAACGGGGTGCGGCAAACCGGGGAGCTGTTATTT; CDR3 protein: CASSQNGVRQTGELLF
D gene: .; V gene: TRBV12-3/TRBV12-4; J gene: TRBJ2-3; clone size: .; CDR3 DNA: TGTGCCAGCGGTGAGTGGGCGGTCCATAGCACAGATACGCAGTATTTT; CDR3 protein: CASGEWAVHSTDTQYF
D gene: TRBD2; V gene: TRBV6-2/TRBV6-3; J gene: TRBJ2-7; clone size: .; CDR3 DNA: TGTGCCAGCAGCTTCGGACTAGCCTATGAGCAGTACTTC; CDR3 protein: CASSFGLAYEQYF
D gene: .; V gene: TRBV12-3/TRBV12-4; J gene: TRBJ1-1; clone size: .; CDR3 DNA: TGTACCAGCCTGGACATCATGAACACTGAAGCTTTCTTT; CDR3 protein: CTSLDIMNTEAFF
D gene: TRBD1; V gene: TRBV28; J gene: TRBJ2-7; clone size: .; CDR3 DNA: TGTACCAGCAGTCCCTCCGGGACAGAGGCATACGAGCAGTACTTC; CDR3 protein: CTSSPSGTEAYEQYF
D gene: .; V gene: TRBV20-1; J gene: TRBJ1-4; clone size: .; CDR3 DNA: TGCAGTGTTTCAGGCCCAAATGAAAAACTGTTTTTT; CDR3 protein: CSVSGPNEKLFF
D gene: TRBD2; V gene: TRBV12-5; J gene: TRBJ2-3; clone size: .; CDR3 DNA: TGTGCTAGTGGTTTTGGGACTAGCGGGACCCTGGGTACGCAATATTTT; CDR3 protein: CASGFGTSGTLGTQYF
D gene: .; V gene: TRBV29-1; J gene: TRBJ2-3; clone size: many; CDR3 DNA: TGCAGCGTAGAACAGGGGCGGGGAACAGATACGCAGTATTTT; CDR3 protein: CSVEQGRGTDTQYF
D gene: .; V gene: TRBV19; J gene: TRBJ1-5; clone size: .; CDR3 DNA: TGTGCCAGTAGTCCACAGGGAGAGACCAATCAGCCCCAGCATTTT; CDR3 protein: CASSPQGETNQPQHF
D gene: TRBD1; V gene: TRBV20-1; J gene: TRBJ2-4; clone size: many; CDR3 DNA: TGCAGTGCTAACCGGGACAGGCAAAACATTCAGTACTTC; CDR3 protein: CSANRDRQNIQYF
D gene: .; V gene: TRBV13; J gene: TRBJ2-7; clone size: .; CDR3 DNA: TGTGCCAGCAGCTTAGGCGGGAGTGGGGTCTTCTACGAGCAGTACTTC; CDR3 protein: CASSLGGSGVFYEQYF
D gene: .; V gene: TRBV6-5; J gene: TRBJ1-1; clone size: once; CDR3 DNA: TGTGACAGCAGTTACGCTGGGGGGCGCGGGAACACTGAAGCTTTCTTT; CDR3 protein: CDSSYAGGRGNTEAFF
D gene: .; V gene: TRBV11-3; J gene: TRBJ2-1; clone size: few; CDR3 DNA: TGTGCCAGCAGCGGGGGGCCGATGAATGAGCAGTTCTTC; CDR3 protein: CASSGGPMNEQFF
D gene: .; V gene: TRBV6-1; J gene: TRBJ1-5; clone size: .; CDR3 DNA: TGTGCCAGAAGTGAGATGTGGGCGAGCAATCAGCCCCAGCATTTT; CDR3 protein: CARSEMWASNQPQHF
D gene: .; V gene: TRBV6-1; J gene: TRBJ1-5; clone size: .; CDR3 DNA: TGTGCCGGCAGTTATGGGACCTCCAATCAGCCTCAGCATTTT; CDR3 protein: CAGSYGTSNQPQHF
D gene: .; V gene: TRBV5-1; J gene: TRBJ1-2; clone size: .; CDR3 DNA: TGCGCCAGCAGCTTGGCCGGGACATCCTATGGCTACACCTTC; CDR3 protein: CASSLAGTSYGYTF
D gene: .; V gene: TRBV6-6; J gene: TRBJ1-2; clone size: .; CDR3 DNA: TGTGCCATCACGGACGGCCAAGAGGGAGGCTACACCTTC; CDR3 protein: CAITDGQEGGYTF
D gene: .; V gene: TRBV11-2; J gene: TRBJ1-2; clone size: .; CDR3 DNA: TGTGCCCAGCTTATTGAGAAAACAGGCTACACCTTC; CDR3 protein: CAQLIEKTGYTF
D gene: .; V gene: TRBV20-1; J gene: TRBJ2-3; clone size: .; CDR3 DNA: TGCAGTGCTAGAGAGCGGTACACAGATACGCAGTATTTT; CDR3 protein: CSARERYTDTQYF
D gene: .; V gene: TRBV28; J gene: TRBJ1-5; clone size: .; CDR3 DNA: TGTGCCAGCAGGATATTAGGGGGACAAGAGGATCAGCCTCAGCATTTT; CDR3 protein: CASRILGGQEDQPQHF
D gene: .; V gene: TRBV28; J gene: TRBJ1-1; clone size: .; CDR3 DNA: TGTGCCAGTTGGCAGGGGAACACTGGAGCTTTTTTT; CDR3 protein: CASWQGNTGAFF
D gene: .; V gene: TRBV11-3; J gene: TRBJ2-1; clone size: .; CDR3 DNA: TGTGCTAGCAGCTTACGAGCGGTCTCCTACAATGACCAGTTCTTC; CDR3 protein: CASSLRAVSYNDQFF
D gene: TRBD1; V gene: TRBV19; J gene: TRBJ2-3; clone size: few; CDR3 DNA: TGTGCCAGTAGGATGACAGGGAACACAGATACGCAGTATTTT; CDR3 protein: CASRMTGNTDTQYF
D gene: TRBD1; V gene: TRBV6-6; J gene: TRBJ2-7; clone size: .; CDR3 DNA: TGTGCCAGCACTTCCTCGGACAGGGGCCCCTACGAGCAGTACTTC; CDR3 protein: CASTSSDRGPYEQYF
D gene: .; V gene: TRBV9; J gene: TRBJ2-3; clone size: few; CDR3 DNA: TGTGCCAGCAGCCCCAGACTGGGGGCGGAAGCAGATACGCAGTATTTT; CDR3 protein: CASSPRLGAEADTQYF
D gene: .; V gene: TRBV11-1; J gene: TRBJ2-1; clone size: .; CDR3 DNA: TGCGCTAGCAGCTTCATCAGGAGACAGGATGAGCAGTTCTTC; CDR3 protein: CASSFIRRQDEQFF
D gene: .; V gene: TRBV6-6; J gene: TRBJ2-2; clone size: many; CDR3 DNA: TGTGCCAGCAGTCTTCCTGTGGGGATCACCGGGGAGCTGTTTTTT; CDR3 protein: CASSLPVGITGELFF
D gene: .; V gene: TRBV11-2; J gene: TRBJ1-2; clone size: .; CDR3 DNA: TGTGCCAGCAGCCCTGCGGACAGATATGGCTGCATCTTC; CDR3 protein: CASSPADRYGCIF
D gene: .; V gene: TRBV4-2; J gene: TRBJ2-5; clone size: once; CDR3 DNA: TGTACCAGCAGCCATGAGGTCAGGGGGGGATCCCAGTACTTC; CDR3 protein: CTSSHEVRGGSQYF
D gene: .; V gene: TRBV6-2/TRBV6-3; J gene: TRBJ2-1; clone size: many; CDR3 DNA: TGTGCCAGCGGTTCTACAGGGCGGGGGCAGTTCTTC; CDR3 protein: CASGSTGRGQFF
D gene: .; V gene: TRBV12-3/TRBV12-4; J gene: TRBJ2-5; clone size: .; CDR3 DNA: TGTGCCAGCATTACAGAGATGGGAAAGATCCAGTACTTC; CDR3 protein: CASITEMGKIQYF
D gene: TRBD2; V gene: TRBV6-2/TRBV6-3; J gene: TRBJ2-2; clone size: .; CDR3 DNA: TGTGCCAGCAGTTACTCTGGCGGGAGGACCGTGGAGCTGTTCTTT; CDR3 protein: CASSYSGGRTVELFF
D gene: .; V gene: TRBV28; J gene: TRBJ2-1; clone size: .; CDR3 DNA: TGTGCCAGTGCCCCGACCCTCAGGGTTCGGGAGACCCAGTTCTTC; CDR3 protein: CASAPTLRVRETQFF
D gene: TRBD1; V gene: TRBV29-1; J gene: TRBJ2-2; clone size: .; CDR3 DNA: TGCAGCGTCGCGGACAGGGGAAAGGGCACCGGGGAGCTGTTTTTT; CDR3 protein: CSVADRGKGTGELFF
D gene: .; V gene: TRBV6-5; J gene: TRBJ1-2; clone size: .; CDR3 DNA: TGTGCCAGCAGGGAAGGACAGCCTAATAGCTACACCTTC; CDR3 protein: CASREGQPNSYTF
D gene: .; V gene: TRBV29-1; J gene: TRBJ2-3; clone size: .; CDR3 DNA: TGCAGCGCACAATCGTCGGCAGCAGATATGCAGTATTTT; CDR3 protein: CSAQSSAADMQYF
D gene: .; V gene: TRBV11-2; J gene: TRBJ2-1; clone size: .; CDR3 DNA: TGTGCCAGCAGCCCGTACTGGGGGATGAGGGAGGAGCAGTTCTTC; CDR3 protein: CASSPYWGMREEQFF
D gene: TRBD2; V gene: TRBV11-2; J gene: TRBJ2-2; clone size: .; CDR3 DNA: TGTGCCAGCAGCGAAGCGGGAGGGGGCACCGGGGAGCTGTTTTTT; CDR3 protein: CASSEAGGGTGELFF
D gene: .; V gene: TRBV12-3/TRBV12-4; J gene: TRBJ2-2; clone size: .; CDR3 DNA: TGTGCCAGCAGACGGGGGGCATTGAACACCAGGGAGCTGTTTTTT; CDR3 protein: CASRRGALNTRELFF
D gene: TRBD2; V gene: TRBV5-4; J gene: TRBJ2-1; clone size: many; CDR3 DNA: TGTGCCAGCAGCTTGAAGGCTAGCGGGTGGAATGAGCAGTTCTTC; CDR3 protein: CASSLKASGWNEQFF
D gene: .; V gene: TRBV12-3/TRBV12-4; J gene: TRBJ2-2; clone size: many; CDR3 DNA: TGTGCCAGCAGTTTAATAGCGGCCGGGGAGCTGTTTTTT; CDR3 protein: CASSLIAAGELFF
D gene: .; V gene: TRBV7-9; J gene: TRBJ1-2; clone size: few; CDR3 DNA: TGTGCCAGCAGCCCCCGGCTTGGTGGGTATGGCTACACCTTC; CDR3 protein: CASSPRLGGYGYTF
D gene: .; V gene: TRBV4-3; J gene: TRBJ2-1; clone size: .; CDR3 DNA: TGTGCCAGCAGCCAACAAAGACAGGACCCCTACAATGAGCAGTTCTTC; CDR3 protein: CASSQQRQDPYNEQFF
D gene: TRBD1; V gene: TRBV11-2; J gene: TRBJ2-1; clone size: medium-sized; CDR3 DNA: TGTGCCAGCAGCTTAGGAGGACAGGTTGGCGATGAGCAGTTCTTC; CDR3 protein: CASSLGGQVGDEQFF
D gene: TRBD1; V gene: TRBV12-3/TRBV12-4; J gene: TRBJ1-5; clone size: many; CDR3 DNA: TGTGCCAGCAGTGCCGGGACAGGGTTGGGTCAGCCCCAGCATTTT; CDR3 protein: CASSAGTGLGQPQHF
D gene: TRBD1; V gene: TRBV7-8; J gene: TRBJ2-5; clone size: .; CDR3 DNA: TGTGCCAGCAGCACCAACATCGGGACAGGGGAAAAGACCCAGTACTTC; CDR3 protein: CASSTNIGTGEKTQYF
D gene: .; V gene: TRBV10-1; J gene: TRBJ2-3; clone size: few; CDR3 DNA: TGCGCCAGCAGTGAGTCGAAACAGGCCGCAGATACGCAGTATTTT; CDR3 protein: CASSESKQAADTQYF
D gene: .; V gene: TRBV10-3; J gene: TRBJ2-1; clone size: .; CDR3 DNA: TGTGCCATCAAAAATGGCATCGGAGGTGAGCAGTTCTTC; CDR3 protein: CAIKNGIGGEQFF
D gene: .; V gene: TRBV5-7; J gene: TRBJ2-6; clone size: .; CDR3 DNA: TGTGCCAGCGGGCCGGGACGGTGCACTCGGGCCAACGTCCTGACTTTC; CDR3 protein: CASGPGRCTRANVLTF
D gene: .; V gene: TRBV6-1; J gene: TRBJ2-3; clone size: .; CDR3 DNA: TGTGCCAGCAGTTCCTACAGCTATCGGACAGATACGCGGTATTTT; CDR3 protein: CASSSYSYRTDTRYF
D gene: .; V gene: TRBV4-3; J gene: TRBJ2-1; clone size: .; CDR3 DNA: TGCGCCAGCATCCAAATCGTTAGTAGCGAAAATGAGCAGTTCTTC; CDR3 protein: CASIQIVSSENEQFF